The clone carrying this T cell receptor (beta chain) was seen a single time. Antigen specificity is unknown. These data belong to a study of cytomegalovirus exposure and HLA in healthy donors. In the PCR, 60 Vbeta and 13 Jbeta primers were used. Produced via immunoSEQ multiplex PCR; TCRdb's table is partial and in-frame only. Of hundreds of thousands of clones listed, roughly 85% are singletons. Looked up from germline, CDR1 is SGHTA and CDR2 is FQGNSA. The CDR3 loop spans 14 amino acids. V lost 3 bases, J lost 6 bases, and 12 bases lay in between. Healthy donors of bone marrow made up the group. Findings and limits, study-wide: An observed cluster of highly shared sequence variants was recorded as a likely sequencing artifact.

The clonotype originates from a man aged 18 to 29 in good health and CMV-seronegative. The sequenced sample was PBMCs. The V and J genes are TRBV7-2 and TRBJ2-1; D remains ambiguous. The CDR3 sequence: CASSFKQFVNEQFF. The CDR3 nucleotides are TGTGCCAGCAGCTTTAAGCAATTCGTCAATGAGCAGTTCTTC.